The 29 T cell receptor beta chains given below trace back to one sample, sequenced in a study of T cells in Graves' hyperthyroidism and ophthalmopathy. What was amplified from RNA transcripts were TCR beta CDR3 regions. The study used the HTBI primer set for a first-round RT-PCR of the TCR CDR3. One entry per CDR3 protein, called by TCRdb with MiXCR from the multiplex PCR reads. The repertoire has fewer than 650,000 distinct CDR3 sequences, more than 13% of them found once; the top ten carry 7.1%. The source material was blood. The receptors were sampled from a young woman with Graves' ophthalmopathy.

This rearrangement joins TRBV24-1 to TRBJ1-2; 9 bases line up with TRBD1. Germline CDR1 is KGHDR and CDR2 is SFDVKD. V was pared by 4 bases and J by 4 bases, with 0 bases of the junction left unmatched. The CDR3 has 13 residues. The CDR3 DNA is TGTGCCACCAGTGAGGACAGGGGCTATGGCTACACCTTC. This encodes CATSEDRGYGYTF.

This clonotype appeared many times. The chain's CDR3 is CAWKLAGDEQFF. The CDR3 bases are TGTGCCTGGAAACTAGCGGGAGATGAGCAGTTCTTC. The J gene is TRBJ2-1, the V gene TRBV30; 11 bases match TRBD2. The germline V gene has CDR1 GTSNPN and CDR2 SVGIG (reference sequence). This CDR3 has 12 amino acids. V trimming: 4 bases; J trimming: 8 bases; junction bases outside the gene matches: 1.

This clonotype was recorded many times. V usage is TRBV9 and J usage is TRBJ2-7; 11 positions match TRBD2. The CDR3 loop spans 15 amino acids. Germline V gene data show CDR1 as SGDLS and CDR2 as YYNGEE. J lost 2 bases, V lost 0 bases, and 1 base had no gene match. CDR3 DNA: TGTGCCAGCAGCGTAGGTAGCGGGAGGGCCTACGAGCAGTACTTC. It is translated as CASSVGSGRAYEQYF.

The CDR3 reads CATWGVSDTQYF. CDR3 DNA: TGTGCCACCTGGGGGGTTTCAGATACGCAGTATTTT. V gene TRBV19 combines with J gene TRBJ2-3, with TRBD2 as a possible D gene (6 bases). This CDR3 comprises 12 residues. The germline CDR1 and CDR2 sequences are LNHDA and SQIVND (reference sequence). V lost 10 bases and J lost 4, with 12 bases in between.

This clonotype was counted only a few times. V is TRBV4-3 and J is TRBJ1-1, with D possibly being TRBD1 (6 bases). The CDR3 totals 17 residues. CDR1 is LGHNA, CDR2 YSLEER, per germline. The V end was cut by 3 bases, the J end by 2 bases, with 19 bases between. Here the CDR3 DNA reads TGCGCCAGCAGCCACGAACGGGACATGACATTAAACACTGAAGCTTTCTTT. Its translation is CASSHERDMTLNTEAFF.

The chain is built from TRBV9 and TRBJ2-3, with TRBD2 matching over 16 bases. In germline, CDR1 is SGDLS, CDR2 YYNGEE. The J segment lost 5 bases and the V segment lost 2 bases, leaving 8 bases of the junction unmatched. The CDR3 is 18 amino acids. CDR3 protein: CASSVGTSGRAWEDTQYF. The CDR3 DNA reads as TGTGCCAGCAGCGTCGGGACTAGCGGGAGGGCCTGGGAAGATACGCAGTATTTT.

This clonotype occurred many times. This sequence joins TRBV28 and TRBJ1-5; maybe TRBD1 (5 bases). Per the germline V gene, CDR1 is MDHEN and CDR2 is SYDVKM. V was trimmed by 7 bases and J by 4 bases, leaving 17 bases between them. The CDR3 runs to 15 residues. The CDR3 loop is CASTSQGLGNQPQHF. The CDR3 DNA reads TGTGCCAGCACCTCTCAGGGCTTGGGTAATCAGCCCCAGCATTTT. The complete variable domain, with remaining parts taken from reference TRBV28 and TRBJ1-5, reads DVKVTQSSRYLVKRTGEKVFLECVQDMDHENMFWYRQDPGLGLRLIYFSYDVKMKEKGDIPEGYSVSREKKERFSLILESASTNQTSMYLCASTSQGLGNQPQHFGDGTRLSIL.

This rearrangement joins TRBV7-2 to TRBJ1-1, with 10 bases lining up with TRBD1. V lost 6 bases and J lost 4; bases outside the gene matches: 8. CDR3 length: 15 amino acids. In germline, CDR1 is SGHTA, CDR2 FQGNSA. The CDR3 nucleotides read TGTGCCAGCAGTGGGACAGGGGACTCGGGCACTGAAGCTTTCTTT. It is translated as CASSGTGDSGTEAFF.

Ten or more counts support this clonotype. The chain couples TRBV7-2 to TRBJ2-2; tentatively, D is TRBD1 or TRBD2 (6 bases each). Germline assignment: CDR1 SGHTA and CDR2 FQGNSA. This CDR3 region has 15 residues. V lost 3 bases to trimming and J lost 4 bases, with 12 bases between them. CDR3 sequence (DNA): TGTGCCAGCAGCTTGACTAGAGGGGGCACCGGGGAGCTGTTTTTT. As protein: CASSLTRGGTGELFF.

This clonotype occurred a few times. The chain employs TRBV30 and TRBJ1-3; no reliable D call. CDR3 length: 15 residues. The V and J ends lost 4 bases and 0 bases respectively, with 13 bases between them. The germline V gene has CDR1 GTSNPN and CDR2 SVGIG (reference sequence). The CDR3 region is CAWTVGQSSGNTIYF. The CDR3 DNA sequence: TGTGCCTGGACCGTCGGGCAGAGCTCTGGAAACACCATATATTTT.

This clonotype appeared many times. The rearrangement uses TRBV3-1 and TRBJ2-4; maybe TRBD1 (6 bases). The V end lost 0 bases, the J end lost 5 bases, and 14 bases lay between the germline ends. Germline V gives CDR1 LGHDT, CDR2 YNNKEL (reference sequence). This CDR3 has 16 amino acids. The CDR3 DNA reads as TGTGCCAGCAGCCAAGAAGGGTGGGGGCCGGAAAACATTCAGTACTTC. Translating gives CASSQEGWGPENIQYF. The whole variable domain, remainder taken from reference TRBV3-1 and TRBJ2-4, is DTAVSQTPKYLVTQMGNDKSIKCEQNLGHDTMYWYKQDSKKFLKIMFSYNNKELIINETVPNRFSPKSPDKAHLNLHINSLELGDSAVYFCASSQEGWGPENIQYFGAGTRLSVL.

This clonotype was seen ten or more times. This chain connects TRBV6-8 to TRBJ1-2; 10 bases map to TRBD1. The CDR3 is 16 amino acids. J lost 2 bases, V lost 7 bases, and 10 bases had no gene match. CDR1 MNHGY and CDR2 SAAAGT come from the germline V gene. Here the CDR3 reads CASNETGGAFNYGYTF. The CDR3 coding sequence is TGTGCCAGCAACGAGACAGGGGGCGCTTTCAACTATGGCTACACCTTC.

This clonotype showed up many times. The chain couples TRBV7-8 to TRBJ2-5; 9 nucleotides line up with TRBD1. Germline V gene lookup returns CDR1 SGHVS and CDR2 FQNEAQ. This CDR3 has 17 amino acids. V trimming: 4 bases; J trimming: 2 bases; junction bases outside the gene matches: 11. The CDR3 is CASSSPRQGEGQETQYF. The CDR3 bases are TGTGCCAGCAGCTCCCCCCGACAGGGGGAAGGGCAAGAGACCCAGTACTTC.

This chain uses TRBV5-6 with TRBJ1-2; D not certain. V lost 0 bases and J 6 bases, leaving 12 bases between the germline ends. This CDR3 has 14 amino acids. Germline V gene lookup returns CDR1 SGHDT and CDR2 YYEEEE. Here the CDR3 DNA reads TGTGCCAGCAGCTTGGGCGCTCCCTCTCATGGCTACACCTTC. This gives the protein CASSLGAPSHGYTF. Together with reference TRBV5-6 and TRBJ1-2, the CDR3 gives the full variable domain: DAGVTQSPTHLIKTRGQQVTLRCSPKSGHDTVSWYQQALGQGPQFIFQYYEEEERQRGNFPDRFSGHQFPNYSSELNVNALLLGDSALYLCASSLGAPSHGYTFGSGTRLTVV.

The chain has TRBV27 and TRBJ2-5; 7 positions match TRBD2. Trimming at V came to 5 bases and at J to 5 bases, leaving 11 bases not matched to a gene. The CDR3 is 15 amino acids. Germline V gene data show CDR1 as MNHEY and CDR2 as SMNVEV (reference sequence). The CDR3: CASSPGGPSGETQYF. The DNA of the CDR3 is TGTGCCAGCAGTCCGGGGGGTCCCAGCGGCGAGACCCAGTACTTC.

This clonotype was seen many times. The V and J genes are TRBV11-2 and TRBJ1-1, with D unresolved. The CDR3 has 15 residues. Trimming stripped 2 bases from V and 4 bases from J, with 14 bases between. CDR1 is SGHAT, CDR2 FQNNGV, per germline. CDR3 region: CASSLSSIMGTEAFF. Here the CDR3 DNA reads TGTGCCAGCAGCTTATCCTCTATCATGGGCACTGAAGCTTTCTTT.

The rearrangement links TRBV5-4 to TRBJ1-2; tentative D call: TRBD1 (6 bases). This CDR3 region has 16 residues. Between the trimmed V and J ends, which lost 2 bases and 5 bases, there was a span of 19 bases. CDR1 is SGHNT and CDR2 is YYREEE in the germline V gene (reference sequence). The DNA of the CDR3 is TGTGCCAGCAGCTTTGGGGACCCCACGGGGGCGTATGGCTACACCTTC. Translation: CASSFGDPTGAYGYTF. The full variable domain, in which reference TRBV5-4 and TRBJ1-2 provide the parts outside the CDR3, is ETGVTQSPTHLIKTRGQQVTLRCSSQSGHNTVSWYQQALGQGPQFIFQYYREEENGRGNFPPRFSGLQFPNYSSELNVNALELDDSALYLCASSFGDPTGAYGYTFGSGTRLTVV.

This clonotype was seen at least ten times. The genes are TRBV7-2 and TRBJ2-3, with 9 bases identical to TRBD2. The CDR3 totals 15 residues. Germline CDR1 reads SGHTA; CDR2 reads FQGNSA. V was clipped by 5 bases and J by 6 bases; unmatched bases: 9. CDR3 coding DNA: TGTGCCAGCAGCATCCAGGGACTAGCTATGGATACGCAGTATTTT. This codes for CASSIQGLAMDTQYF.

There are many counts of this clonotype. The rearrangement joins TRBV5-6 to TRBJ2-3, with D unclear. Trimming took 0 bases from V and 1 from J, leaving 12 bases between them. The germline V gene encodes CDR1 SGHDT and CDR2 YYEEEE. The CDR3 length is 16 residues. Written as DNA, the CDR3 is TGTGCCAGCAGCTTGGCCTTCGATCCCCGCACAGATACGCAGTATTTT. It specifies CASSLAFDPRTDTQYF.

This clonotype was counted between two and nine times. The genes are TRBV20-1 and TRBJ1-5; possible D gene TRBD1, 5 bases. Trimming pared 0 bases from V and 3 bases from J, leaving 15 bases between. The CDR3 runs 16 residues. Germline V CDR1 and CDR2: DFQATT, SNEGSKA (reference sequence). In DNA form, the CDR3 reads TGCAGTGCTAGAGATGGGGCCGGGGGTCTCAATCAGCCCCAGCATTTT. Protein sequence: CSARDGAGGLNQPQHF.

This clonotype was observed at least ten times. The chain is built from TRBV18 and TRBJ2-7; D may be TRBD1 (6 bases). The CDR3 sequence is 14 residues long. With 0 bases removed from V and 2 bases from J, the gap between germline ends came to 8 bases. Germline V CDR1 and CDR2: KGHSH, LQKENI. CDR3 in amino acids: CASSPPGATYEQYF. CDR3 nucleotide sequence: TGTGCCAGCTCACCACCGGGGGCAACCTACGAGCAGTACTTC. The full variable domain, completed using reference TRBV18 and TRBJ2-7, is NAGVMQNPRHLVRRRGQEARLRCSPMKGHSHVYWYRQLPEEGLKFMVYLQKENIIDESGMPKERFSAEFPKEGPSILRIQQVVRGDSAAYFCASSPPGATYEQYFGPGTRLTVT.

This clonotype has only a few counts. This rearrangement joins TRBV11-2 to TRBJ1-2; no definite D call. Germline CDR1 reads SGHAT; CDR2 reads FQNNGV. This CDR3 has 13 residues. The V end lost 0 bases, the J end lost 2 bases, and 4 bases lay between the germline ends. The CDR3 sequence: CASSLEMNYGYTF. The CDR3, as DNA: TGTGCCAGCAGCTTAGAAATGAACTATGGCTACACCTTC.

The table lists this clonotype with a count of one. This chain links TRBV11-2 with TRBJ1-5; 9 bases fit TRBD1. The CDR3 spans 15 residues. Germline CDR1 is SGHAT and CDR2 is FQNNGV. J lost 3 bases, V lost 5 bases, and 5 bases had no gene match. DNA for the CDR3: TGTGCCAGCAGCCCCGGGACAGGGCCCAATCAGCCCCAGCATTTT. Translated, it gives CASSPGTGPNQPQHF.

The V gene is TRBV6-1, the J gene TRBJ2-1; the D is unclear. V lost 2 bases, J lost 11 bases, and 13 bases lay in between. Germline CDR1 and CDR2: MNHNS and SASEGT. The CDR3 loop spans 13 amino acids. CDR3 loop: CASSEIDGRQQFF. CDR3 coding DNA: TGTGCCAGCAGTGAAATTGACGGTCGTCAGCAGTTCTTC.

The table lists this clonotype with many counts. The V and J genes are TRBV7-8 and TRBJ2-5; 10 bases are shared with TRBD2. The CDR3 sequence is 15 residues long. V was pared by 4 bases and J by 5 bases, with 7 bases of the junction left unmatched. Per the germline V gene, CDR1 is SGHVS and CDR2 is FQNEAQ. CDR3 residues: CASSSRGAGGETQYF. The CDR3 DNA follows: TGTGCCAGCAGCTCAAGGGGAGCGGGAGGGGAGACCCAGTACTTC.

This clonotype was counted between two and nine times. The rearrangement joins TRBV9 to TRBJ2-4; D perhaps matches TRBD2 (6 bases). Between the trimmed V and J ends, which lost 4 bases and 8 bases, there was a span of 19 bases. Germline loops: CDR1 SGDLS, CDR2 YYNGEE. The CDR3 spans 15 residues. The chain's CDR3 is CASSSDGGFGYIQYF. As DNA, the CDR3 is TGTGCCAGCAGCTCCGACGGGGGATTTGGGTACATTCAGTACTTC.

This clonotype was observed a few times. CDR3 bases: TGTGCCATCAGTGACGACAGGGGATCCTACAATGAGCAGTTCTTC. This sequence encodes CAISDDRGSYNEQFF. The chain recombines TRBV10-3 with TRBJ2-1, with 8 bases identical to TRBD1. The V gene's germline CDR1 is ENHRY and CDR2 SYGVKD. The CDR3 loop spans 15 amino acids. Trimming took 3 bases from V and 1 from J; bases not matched to a gene: 2.

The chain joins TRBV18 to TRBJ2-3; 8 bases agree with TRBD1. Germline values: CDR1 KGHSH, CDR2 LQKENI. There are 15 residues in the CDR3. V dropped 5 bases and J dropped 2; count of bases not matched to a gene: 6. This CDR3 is CASSRGQEITDTQYF. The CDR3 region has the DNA TGTGCCAGCTCAAGGGGACAGGAGATCACAGATACGCAGTATTTT.

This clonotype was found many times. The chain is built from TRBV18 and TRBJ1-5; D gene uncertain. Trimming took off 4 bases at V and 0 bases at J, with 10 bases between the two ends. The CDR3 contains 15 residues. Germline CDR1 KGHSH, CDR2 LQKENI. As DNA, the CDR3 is TGTGCCAGCTCACGGCAGGATAATAGCAATCAGCCCCAGCATTTT. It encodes CASSRQDNSNQPQHF.